This TCR beta chain was identified during a study of blood T cell repertoires in COVID-19. Across the whole study: Sites in the United States, Italy and Spain provided acute and convalescent COVID-19 samples. Nucleic acid was either cDNA or gDNA, and it came from T cells, B-cell-depleted T cells, or PBMCs.

CDR3 size: 16 residues. Germline V gene sequence: CDR1 SGHRS, CDR2 YFSETQ. The V end lost 0 bases, the J end lost 0 bases, and 12 bases lay between the germline ends. In the authors' methods: Scientists estimated how many nucleated cells there were by amplifying reference gene primers. Data came from immunoSEQ multiplex PCR; TCRdb stores just in-frame clones and leaves some out. V, J and clone size are those of that table, while D and trimming were read from the DNA. The sample includes under 200,000 clones, roughly 83% of them seen just once. Ages ranged from roughly 18 to 95 years, with residence in about 23 US areas.

This sequence joins TRBV5-1 and TRBJ1-1, with D possibly being TRBD1 (6 bases). This sequence originates from a woman between 50 and 59 years old who had recovered from COVID-19. The sequenced material came from PBMCs or T cells enriched from blood (not recorded which). The CDR3 bases are TGCGCCAGCAGCTTGGCCCGAAGGGGGTTGAACACTGAAGCTTTCTTT. Residues: CASSLARRGLNTEAFF.